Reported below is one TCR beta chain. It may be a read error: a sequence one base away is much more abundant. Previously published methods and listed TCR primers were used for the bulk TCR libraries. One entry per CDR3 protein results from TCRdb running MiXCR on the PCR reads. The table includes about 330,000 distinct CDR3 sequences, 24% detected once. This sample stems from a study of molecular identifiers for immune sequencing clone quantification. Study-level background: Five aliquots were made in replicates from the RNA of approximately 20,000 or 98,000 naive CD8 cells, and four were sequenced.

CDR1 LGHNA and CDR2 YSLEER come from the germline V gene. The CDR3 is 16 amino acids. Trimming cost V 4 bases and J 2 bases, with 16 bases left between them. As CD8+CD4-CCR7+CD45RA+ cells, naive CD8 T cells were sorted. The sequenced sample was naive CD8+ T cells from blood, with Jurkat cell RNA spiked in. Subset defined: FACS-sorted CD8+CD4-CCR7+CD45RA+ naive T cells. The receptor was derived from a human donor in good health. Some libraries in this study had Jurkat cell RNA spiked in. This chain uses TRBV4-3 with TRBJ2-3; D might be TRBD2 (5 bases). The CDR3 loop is CASSPDPRGLTDTQYF. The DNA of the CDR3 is TGCGCCAGCAGCCCAGATCCCCGGGGTCTCACAGATACGCAGTATTTT.